These 19 T cell receptor beta chains were all obtained from the same sample, sequenced in a study of cytomegalovirus exposure and HLA in healthy donors. The data were produced by immunoSEQ multiplex PCR, yet TCRdb's version contains in-frame clones alone and is incomplete. The data show 130,000 to 150,000 clones, with roughly 90% seen just once and roughly 3% held by the top ten. The sequenced sample consisted of PBMCs. These receptors originate from a man younger than 30 in good health and CMV-seronegative.

The chain is built from TRBV13 and TRBJ1-3; D is ambiguous. V was pared by 5 bases and J by 0 bases, with 11 bases between. Germline V gives CDR1 PRHDT, CDR2 FYEKMQ (reference sequence). This CDR3 region has 15 residues. The CDR3 nucleotides are TGTGCCAGCAGCCAACGGGAGACCTCTGGAAACACCATATATTTT. Residues: CASSQRETSGNTIYF.

The CDR3 reads CASSRWDGQTYEQYF. For the CDR3, the DNA is TGTGCCAGCAGCCGATGGGACGGACAGACCTACGAGCAGTACTTC. V and J are TRBV5-8 and TRBJ2-7; TRBD1 is a possible D gene (6 bases). This CDR3 spans 15 amino acids. V dropped 4 bases and J dropped 2 bases, with 16 bases sitting between them. Per germline, CDR1 SGHTS and CDR2 YDEGEE.

This chain links TRBV5-8 with TRBJ1-5; 9 bases agree with TRBD1. The CDR3 is made up of 12 amino acids. V lost 2 bases to trimming and J lost 15 bases; unmatched junction nucleotides: 6. The germline V gene has CDR1 SGHTS and CDR2 YDEGEE. CDR3 sequence reads: CASSFRDREMHF. Written as DNA, the CDR3 is TGTGCCAGCAGCTTCCGGGACAGGGAAATGCATTTT.

The V call is TRBV5-1, the J call TRBJ2-5, with TRBD2 identical over 8 bases. V gave up 7 bases and J gave up 2 bases; unmatched junction bases: 4. This CDR3 spans 13 amino acids. The germline V gene has CDR1 SGHRS and CDR2 YFSETQ. The CDR3 reads CASRAGVQETQYF. The CDR3 region has the DNA TGCGCCAGCCGAGCGGGGGTTCAAGAGACCCAGTACTTC.

The chain links TRBV7-2 to TRBJ2-1, with 9 bases that match TRBD2. Germline V gene data show CDR1 as SGHTA and CDR2 as FQGNSA. Trimming cost V 3 bases and J 4 bases; bases outside gene matches: 7. The CDR3 has 16 residues. The CDR3: CASSLDGSGRYNEQFF. The CDR3, as DNA: TGTGCCAGCAGCTTGGACGGGAGCGGGAGGTACAATGAGCAGTTCTTC.

The J gene is TRBJ2-1, the V gene TRBV7-2, with a possible D match to TRBD2 (5 bases). CDR1 SGHTA and CDR2 FQGNSA come from the germline V gene. The ends were cut back, 3 bases at V and 4 bases at J, with 19 bases in the middle. The length of the CDR3 is 17 residues. CDR3 residues: CASSFGVRSMGYNEQFF. The CDR3, as DNA: TGTGCCAGCAGCTTCGGGGTACGGAGTATGGGGTACAATGAGCAGTTCTTC.

The chain joins TRBV19 to TRBJ1-5; D gene unclear. Looked up from germline, CDR1 is LNHDA and CDR2 is SQIVND (reference sequence). The CDR3 loop spans 15 amino acids. The V end was cut by 5 bases, the J end by 2 bases, with 13 bases between. CDR3 DNA: TGTGCCAGTAGTTTGAGGTCTCTGGGCAATCAGCCCCAGCATTTT. Its translation: CASSLRSLGNQPQHF.

In this sample, this clone turned up once. The chain has TRBV19 and TRBJ2-2, with 10 bases identical to TRBD2. The germline V gene encodes CDR1 LNHDA and CDR2 SQIVND (reference sequence). The CDR3 extends over 17 amino acids. Trimming cost V 3 bases and J 5 bases; bases outside gene matches: 9. The CDR3 bases are TGTGCCAGTAGTATCTTTCTAGCGGGAGCGGGGACCGGGGAGCTGTTTTTT. Its protein is CASSIFLAGAGTGELFF.

The chain is built from TRBV7-9 and TRBJ2-7; tentative D call: TRBD2 (5 bases). The CDR3 totals 15 residues. V gave up 5 bases and J gave up 3 bases, with 17 bases separating them. The germline V gene encodes CDR1 SEHNR and CDR2 FQNEAQ (reference sequence). Here the CDR3 DNA reads TGTGCCAGCAGCCCTAGCCAGTCTCCTGGCTACGAGCAGTACTTC. Amino acids: CASSPSQSPGYEQYF.

The chain carries TRBV30 and TRBJ1-5, with D unclear. The ends were cut back, 2 bases at V and 5 bases at J, with 10 bases in the middle. The CDR3 length is 13 residues. Germline values: CDR1 GTSNPN, CDR2 SVGIG (reference sequence). The CDR3, as DNA: TGTGCCTGGAGTCCGACTGATTATCAGCCCCAGCATTTT. Protein product: CAWSPTDYQPQHF.

The chain is built from TRBV11-2 and TRBJ2-1; 8 bases are shared with TRBD1. The CDR3 has 15 amino acids. Germline V lookup: CDR1 SGHAT, CDR2 FQNNGV. The V segment lost 2 bases and the J segment 9 bases; nucleotides outside the gene matches: 9. For the CDR3, the DNA is TGTGCCAGCAGCTTAATTCGGACAGGGAAATTTGAGCAGTTCTTC. Its translation is CASSLIRTGKFEQFF.

The CDR3 sequence is CASSQESGRSYNEQFF. CDR3 bases: TGCGCCAGCAGCCAAGAAAGCGGACGCTCCTACAATGAGCAGTTCTTC. This chain uses TRBV4-1 with TRBJ2-1; D is perhaps TRBD2 (5 bases). The V gene lost 0 bases and the J gene lost 0 bases, with 9 bases spanning the gap. CDR3 length equals 16 residues. Germline CDR1 MGHRA, CDR2 YSYEKL.

CDR3 region: CASSFADWVAGSQNEQFF. CDR3 coding DNA: TGTGCCAGCAGCTTCGCCGACTGGGTCGCTGGATCCCAAAATGAGCAGTTCTTC. The genes are TRBV13 and TRBJ2-1, with no clear D. Germline CDR1 and CDR2: PRHDT and FYEKMQ (reference sequence). This CDR3 region has 18 residues. V was pared by 3 bases and J by 7 bases, with 25 bases between.

This clone has just one count. The chain recombines TRBV7-9 with TRBJ1-6, with D tentatively TRBD1 (6 bases). The V and J ends lost 2 bases and 11 bases respectively, with 25 bases between them. CDR1 is SEHNR and CDR2 is FQNEAQ in the germline V gene (reference sequence). This CDR3 contains 18 residues. CDR3 sequence (DNA): TGTGCCAGCAGCTTACGGGGTAGTGGCAGGGGCGGAGTGACACCCCTCCACTTT. Its translation is CASSLRGSGRGGVTPLHF.

V is TRBV5-6 and J is TRBJ1-5, with D maybe TRBD1 (5 bases). The CDR3 totals 14 residues. The germline V gene encodes CDR1 SGHDT and CDR2 YYEEEE. V dropped 2 bases and J dropped 3 bases, with 9 bases sitting between them. The CDR3 sequence is CASSFQGLNQPQHF. The CDR3 DNA is TGTGCCAGCAGCTTTCAGGGCCTCAATCAGCCCCAGCATTTT.

The chain links TRBV19 to TRBJ2-3, with D perhaps TRBD1 (6 bases). CDR1 and CDR2 (germline): LNHDA, SQIVND (reference sequence). The V end lost 3 bases, the J end lost 1 base, and 17 bases lay between the germline ends. This CDR3 spans 17 amino acids. Here the CDR3 DNA reads TGTGCCAGTAGTATCTCGGTGACAGGCCCCCGCACAGATACGCAGTATTTT. As protein: CASSISVTGPRTDTQYF.

This clone came up once. This chain connects TRBV11-3 to TRBJ2-7; TRBD1 matches 8 bases. Germline lookup yields CDR1 SGHNT and CDR2 YENEEA. V shed 4 bases, J shed 6 bases, and the junction held 2 bases outside the gene matches. This CDR3 is 12 amino acids long. For the CDR3, the DNA is TGTGCCAGCAGCTCAGGGGGCAGCGAGCAGTACTTC. This translates into CASSSGGSEQYF.

The J gene is TRBJ2-7, the V gene TRBV28; D might be TRBD2 (5 bases). Germline lookup yields CDR1 MDHEN and CDR2 SYDVKM. The CDR3 runs 14 residues. V gave up 8 bases and J gave up 5 bases, with 19 bases separating them. The CDR3 nucleotides are TGTGCCAGCCGATCCGGGAAGTTGAAGAACGAGCAGTACTTC. It specifies CASRSGKLKNEQYF.

The chain employs TRBV21-1 and TRBJ2-2; the DNA was not used to check the table's D call, TRBD2. TRBV21-1 is designated a pseudogene. The CDR3 consists of 19 residues. The CDR3, as DNA: TGTGCCAGCAGCAAAGGCGGACTAGCGGGAGGGCGAAGCACCGGGGAGCTGTTTTTT. Translating it yields CASSKGGLAGGRSTGELFF.